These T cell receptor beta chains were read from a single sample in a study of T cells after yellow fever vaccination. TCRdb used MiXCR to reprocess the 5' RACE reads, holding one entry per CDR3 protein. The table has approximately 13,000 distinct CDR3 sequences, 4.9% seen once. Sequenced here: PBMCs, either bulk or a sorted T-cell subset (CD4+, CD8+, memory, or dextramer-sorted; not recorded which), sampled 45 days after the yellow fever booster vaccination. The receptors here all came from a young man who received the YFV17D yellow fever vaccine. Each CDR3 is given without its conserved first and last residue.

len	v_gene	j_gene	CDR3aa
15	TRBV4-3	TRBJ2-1	ASSQDVSSPGYGQQF
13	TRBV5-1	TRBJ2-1	ASSLGSSGYNEQF
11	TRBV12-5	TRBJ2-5	ASGLEGWETQY
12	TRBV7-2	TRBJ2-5	ASSQGRAQETQY
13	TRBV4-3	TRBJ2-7	ASSHGSSLGYEQY
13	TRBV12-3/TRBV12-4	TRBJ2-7	ASSFALAGGYEQY
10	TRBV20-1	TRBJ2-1	SASRTYNEQF
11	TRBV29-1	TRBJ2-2	SVGQGWTGELF
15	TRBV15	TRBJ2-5	ATSRGVGDEYQETQY
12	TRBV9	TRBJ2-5	ASSVWGGQETQY
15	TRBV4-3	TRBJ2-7	ASSQDWGPGSAYEQY
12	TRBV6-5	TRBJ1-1	ASSYSLVGTEAF
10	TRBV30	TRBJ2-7	AWRIGTLEQY
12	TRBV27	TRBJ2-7	ASSSTSGRSEQY
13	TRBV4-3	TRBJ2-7	ASSQAPRGSYEQY
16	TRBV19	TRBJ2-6	ASSPFRGSPSGANVLT
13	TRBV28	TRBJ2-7	ASSPPGTLPYEQY
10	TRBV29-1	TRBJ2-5	SVGGQQETQY
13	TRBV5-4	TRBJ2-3	ASSPDGMGTDTQY
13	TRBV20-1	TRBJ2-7	SARDREGTNYEQY
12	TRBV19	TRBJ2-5	ASETGTGKETQY
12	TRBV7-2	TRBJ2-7	ASSVLDSSYEQY
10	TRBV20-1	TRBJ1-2	SARTGNYGYT
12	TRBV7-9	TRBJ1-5	ASSLQGASQPQH
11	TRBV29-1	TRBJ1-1	SVLGRVNTEAF